This T cell receptor beta chain was retrieved from a study of blood T cell repertoires in COVID-19. Study-wide context: Nucleic acid was either cDNA or gDNA, and it came from T cells, B-cell-depleted T cells, or PBMCs.

The Seattle patients, enrolled during active infection, were followed longitudinally. V shed 2 bases and J shed 0 bases, with 10 bases lying between them. Germline CDR1 LNHNV, CDR2 YYDKDF (reference sequence). The CDR3 covers 15 residues. The method was immunoSEQ multiplex PCR; TCRdb's version includes in-frame clones alone and lacks a portion of them. The sample comprises some 520,000 clones, 85% to 90% of which are singletons, and over 0.7% rests with the top ten. The sequence came from a man aged 18 to 29 with COVID-19, enrolled during active disease. The specimen sequenced was peripheral blood. V usage is TRBV15 and J usage is TRBJ1-1; perhaps TRBD1 as D (5 bases). CDR3 loop: CATSRPTGVNTEAFF. Written as DNA, the CDR3 is TGTGCCACCAGCAGACCTACAGGTGTGAACACTGAAGCTTTCTTT.